Listed below are T cell receptor beta chains from one sample, sequenced in a study of T cells in Graves' hyperthyroidism and ophthalmopathy. Each CDR3 protein is one row after TCRdb ran MiXCR on the multiplex PCR reads. The sample lists approximately 590,000 distinct CDR3 sequences, about half occurring once. Sequences were obtained from peripheral blood or thyroid tissue (not recorded which). These receptors were taken from a young woman with Graves' hyperthyroidism. Both conserved end residues are part of each CDR3. D genes are given only for firm matches. Size tells how often a clone was seen (once, few, many) or the class of an expanded clone, and some rows leave it out.

D: NA; J: TRBJ1-5; V: TRBV19; size: NA; CDR3: CASSIFNAGDNQPQHF; DNA: TGTGCCAGTAGTATTTTTAACGCAGGTGACAATCAGCCCCAGCATTTT
D: NA; J: TRBJ2-6; V: TRBV7-8; size: NA; CDR3: CASSLWGPGANVLTF; DNA: TGTGCCAGCAGCTTATGGGGGCCTGGGGCCAACGTCCTGACTTTC
D: NA; J: TRBJ2-7; V: TRBV29-1; size: few; CDR3: CSVQRLRDATYEQYF; DNA: TGCAGCGTTCAACGACTCCGGGACGCAACCTACGAGCAGTACTTC
D: NA; J: TRBJ1-3; V: TRBV7-9; size: NA; CDR3: CASSSSGHSGNTIYF; DNA: TGTGCCAGCAGTTCTAGCGGCCACTCTGGAAACACCATATATTTT
D: NA; J: TRBJ2-3; V: TRBV24-1; size: few; CDR3: CATSDFGDHWYF; DNA: TGTGCCACCAGTGATTTTGGCGATCATTGGTATTTT
D: NA; J: TRBJ2-7; V: TRBV9; size: few; CDR3: CASSVDAGTFSYEQYF; DNA: TGTGCCAGCAGCGTAGACGCAGGGACTTTCTCCTACGAGCAGTACTTC
D: NA; J: TRBJ1-1; V: TRBV5-1; size: NA; CDR3: CASSDYSSNTEAFF; DNA: TGCGCCAGCAGCGACTACTCAAGTAACACTGAAGCTTTCTTT
D: TRBD2; J: TRBJ2-1; V: TRBV24-1; size: NA; CDR3: CATSDKTGTSVYNEQFF; DNA: TGTGCCACCAGTGACAAAACCGGGACTAGCGTATACAATGAGCAGTTCTTC
D: NA; J: TRBJ1-2; V: TRBV25-1; size: NA; CDR3: CASVGDGANYGYTF; DNA: TGTGCCAGCGTTGGGGACGGAGCTAACTATGGCTACACCTTC
D: NA; J: TRBJ1-5; V: TRBV10-3; size: many; CDR3: CAISESGNPQHF; DNA: TGTGCCATCAGTGAGTCAGGGAACCCCCAGCATTTT
D: NA; J: TRBJ2-2; V: TRBV10-3; size: NA; CDR3: CAISDHLVSGELFF; DNA: TGTGCCATCAGTGACCACTTAGTATCGGGGGAGCTGTTTTTT
D: NA; J: TRBJ1-2; V: TRBV10-3; size: NA; CDR3: CATRETGRSYGYTF; DNA: TGTGCCACACGAGAGACGGGCAGAAGCTATGGCTACACCTTC
D: NA; J: TRBJ1-2; V: TRBV2; size: many; CDR3: CAGGNTEDYGYTF; DNA: TGTGCCGGAGGAAACACGGAAGACTATGGCTACACCTTC
D: TRBD2; J: TRBJ2-7; V: TRBV10-3; size: few; CDR3: CAISGHGLGHISIRRPYEQYF; DNA: TGTGCCATCAGTGGGCACGGACTAGGGCATATATCAATCCGACGGCCCTACGAGCAGTACTTC
D: NA; J: TRBJ2-7; V: TRBV19; size: NA; CDR3: CASSSPRVPRDYEQYF; DNA: TGTGCCAGCAGCTCACCCAGGGTACCTCGTGACTACGAGCAGTACTTC
D: NA; J: TRBJ1-1; V: TRBV7-9; size: NA; CDR3: CASSRVFERLGSEAFF; DNA: TGTGCCAGCAGTCGAGTTTTCGAGAGATTGGGGTCTGAAGCTTTCTTT
D: NA; J: TRBJ2-6; V: TRBV7-9; size: few; CDR3: CASSLRGTPGSGANVLTF; DNA: TGTGCCAGCAGCCTAAGAGGGACTCCCGGCTCTGGGGCCAACGTCCTGACTTTC
D: NA; J: TRBJ1-2; V: TRBV20-1; size: few; CDR3: CSARDRHRAAFYGYTF; DNA: TGCAGTGCTAGAGATCGTCACAGGGCTGCCTTCTATGGCTACACCTTC
D: NA; J: TRBJ2-5; V: TRBV15; size: few; CDR3: CATSSPWSRETQYF; DNA: TGTGCCACCAGCAGTCCCTGGAGTCGAGAGACCCAGTACTTC
D: NA; J: TRBJ1-1; V: TRBV24-1; size: NA; CDR3: CATSGRAKNTEAFF; DNA: TGTGCCACCAGTGGCAGGGCTAAGAACACTGAAGCTTTCTTT
D: NA; J: TRBJ1-1; V: TRBV10-1; size: many; CDR3: CASRMGMNTEAFF; DNA: TGCGCCAGCCGGATGGGGATGAACACTGAAGCTTTCTTT
D: NA; J: TRBJ1-1; V: TRBV9; size: NA; CDR3: CASSPFTGGTEAFF; DNA: TGTGCCAGCAGCCCATTCACGGGGGGCACTGAAGCTTTCTTT
D: NA; J: TRBJ1-4; V: TRBV10-3; size: many; CDR3: CASALRREKLFF; DNA: TGTGCCAGCGCCCTGAGGAGGGAAAAACTGTTTTTT
D: NA; J: TRBJ2-7; V: TRBV7-9; size: many; CDR3: CASSRGGGEQYF; DNA: TGTGCCAGCAGCAGGGGTGGTGGCGAGCAGTACTTC
D: NA; J: TRBJ1-5; V: TRBV10-3; size: few; CDR3: CASSFARGTQPQHF; DNA: TGTGCCAGCAGTTTTGCCCGGGGTACTCAGCCCCAGCATTTT